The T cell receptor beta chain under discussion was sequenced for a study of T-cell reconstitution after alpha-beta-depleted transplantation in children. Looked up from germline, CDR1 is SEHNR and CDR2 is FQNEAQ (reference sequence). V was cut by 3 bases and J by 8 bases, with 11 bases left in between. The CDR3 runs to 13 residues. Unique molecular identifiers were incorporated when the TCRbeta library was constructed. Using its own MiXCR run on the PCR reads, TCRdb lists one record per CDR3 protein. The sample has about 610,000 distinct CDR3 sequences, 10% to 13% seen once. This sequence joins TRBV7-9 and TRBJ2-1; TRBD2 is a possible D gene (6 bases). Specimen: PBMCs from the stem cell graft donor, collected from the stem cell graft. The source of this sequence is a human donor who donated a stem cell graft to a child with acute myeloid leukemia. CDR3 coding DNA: TGTGCCAGCAGCTTGGGGGGAGACGATGAGCAGTTCTTC. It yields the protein CASSLGGDDEQFF.